The 7 T cell receptor beta chains in this list originate from one sample, sequenced in a study of T cells in Graves' hyperthyroidism and ophthalmopathy. What was amplified from RNA transcripts were TCR beta CDR3 regions. First-round RT-PCR of the TCR CDR3 relied on the HTBI primer set. In TCRdb, the multiplex PCR reads were re-called with MiXCR into one record per CDR3 protein. The profile shows roughly 150,000 distinct CDR3 sequences, just under 9.5% of them singletons. Sequenced: blood. The receptor set was obtained from a woman aged 18-35 years with Graves' hyperthyroidism that later progressed to Graves' ophthalmopathy.

This clonotype was recorded many times. The V gene is TRBV30, the J gene TRBJ1-5, with D possibly matching TRBD1 (5 bases). V was shortened by 4 bases and J by 6 bases, with 13 bases between the two germline ends. In germline, CDR1 is GTSNPN, CDR2 SVGIG (reference sequence). This CDR3 spans 13 amino acids. The CDR3 DNA is TGTGCCTGGAAAGATAAGGGGAGTCAGCCCCAGCATTTT. Translation: CAWKDKGSQPQHF.

This clonotype was picked up many times. V gene TRBV18 combines with J gene TRBJ2-7; D gene uncertain. Germline V lookup: CDR1 KGHSH, CDR2 LQKENI. The CDR3 loop spans 13 amino acids. With 3 bases removed from V and 6 bases from J, the gap between germline ends came to 12 bases. CDR3 protein: CASSPIKGGEQYF. CDR3 nucleotide sequence: TGTGCCAGCTCACCTATAAAGGGTGGCGAGCAGTACTTC.

The V and J genes are TRBV20-1 and TRBJ1-2; D is unclear. V dropped 6 bases and J dropped 5 bases, with 16 bases sitting between them. This CDR3 comprises 13 residues. Per germline, CDR1 DFQATT and CDR2 SNEGSKA (reference sequence). The CDR3 nucleotides read TGCAGTGCGGCACAGCGTCAAGAGTATGGCTACACCTTC. Translating it yields CSAAQRQEYGYTF.

The sample holds many counts of this clonotype. This chain uses TRBV6-2 or TRBV6-3 with TRBJ2-7; D remains ambiguous. The CDR3 is 13 residues long. The germline V and J ends were trimmed by 0 bases and 3 bases, with 6 bases remaining between them. Germline V gene data show CDR1 as MNHEY and CDR2 as SVGEGT. The CDR3 DNA is TGTGCCAGCAGTTACTCGCTAAACTACGAGCAGTACTTC. Translated, it gives CASSYSLNYEQYF.

This clonotype was seen repeatedly, ten times or more. This chain connects TRBV7-8 to TRBJ1-5; D is perhaps TRBD1 (6 bases). V lost 1 base, J lost 6 bases, and 13 bases lay in between. Germline V gene data show CDR1 as SGHVS and CDR2 as FQNEAQ. The CDR3 is 15 amino acids. The CDR3 DNA sequence: TGTGCCAGCAGCTTAGTTCAGGGGCTGATTCAGCCCCAGCATTTT. Protein sequence: CASSLVQGLIQPQHF.

This sequence joins TRBV4-1 and TRBJ2-6, with D perhaps given as TRBD1 or TRBD2 (6 bases each). The V gene lost 5 bases and the J gene lost 0 bases, with 20 bases spanning the gap. The germline CDR1 and CDR2 sequences are MGHRA and YSYEKL. The CDR3 has 19 amino acids. CDR3 DNA: TGCGCCAGCAGCAAGATCATCCCCCGGGGGCCCTCTGGGGCCAACGTCCTGACTTTC. Residues: CASSKIIPRGPSGANVLTF.

Concerning this clonotype: It may be a read error: a sequence one base away is much more abundant. The CDR3 carries no conserved terminal phenylalanine or tryptophan, so it likely arises from a read error. V is TRBV30 and J is TRBJ1-2; D perhaps matches TRBD1 (5 bases). The CDR3 runs to 14 residues. V lost 2 bases to trimming and J lost 5 bases, with 15 bases between them. CDR1 is GTSNPN, CDR2 SVGIG, per germline (reference sequence). CDR3 region: CAWSLTGRIYGYTL. The CDR3 region has the DNA TGTGCCTGGAGTCTCACGGGACGGATATATGGCTACACCCTC.